This T cell receptor beta chain comes out of a study of T cells in Graves' hyperthyroidism and ophthalmopathy. Overall study context: Peripheral blood samples were taken at initial diagnosis, prior to any treatment.

Study-level points and caveats: The model anticipated ophthalmopathy a median approximately 6.5 months pre-onset. Stable hyperthyroidism was told apart from ophthalmopathy by a model built on 13 V-J features.

In making diagnoses, clinical symptoms, serum thyroxine and TRAb, thyroid ultrasound and orbital computed tomography were all used. Regarding this clonotype: Its specificity is not known.

V was cut by 1 base and J by 6 bases, with 10 bases left in between. The CDR3 has 14 residues. Germline V lookup: CDR1 MGHRA, CDR2 YSYEKL. Amplification of TCR beta CDR3 regions was performed using RNA transcripts as template. TCR CDR3 regions were first amplified by RT-PCR with HTBI primers. TCRdb reanalysed the multiplex PCR reads using MiXCR and keeps one entry per CDR3 protein. The table lists around 300,000 distinct CDR3 sequences, about 20% of them singletons, with around 60% in the top ten. The chain couples TRBV4-1 to TRBJ2-1, with D unclear. Sequences were obtained from blood. This receptor was identified in a man aged 25 to 45 with Graves' ophthalmopathy. CDR3 in DNA: TGCGCCAGCAGCCAAGGAAGCTCGCTCAATGAGCAGTTCTTC. Its protein product is CASSQGSSLNEQFF.